This entry lists 8 T cell receptor beta chains sequenced from one sample in a study of blood T cell repertoires in COVID-19. TCRdb keeps only in-frame clones here, not all; method: immunoSEQ multiplex PCR. Of around 75,000 clones listed, 90% are singletons. Sequenced: peripheral blood. The receptor source for this set is a human donor in a cohort sampled during active COVID-19.

V is TRBV19 and J is TRBJ2-1; 12 bases align to TRBD2. Germline V CDR1 and CDR2: LNHDA, SQIVND (reference sequence). V was pared by 7 bases and J by 9 bases, with 7 bases of the junction left unmatched. The CDR3 runs 14 residues. Written as DNA, the CDR3 is TGTGCCAGTACCGTGACTAGCGGGAGCCGTGAGCAGTTCTTC. It yields the protein CASTVTSGSREQFF.

The chain has TRBV9 and TRBJ2-1; 9 bases are a match to TRBD2. This CDR3 has 15 amino acids. After removal of 3 bases from V and 6 bases from J, the junction contained 7 bases not matched to a gene. Germline V CDR1 and CDR2: SGDLS, YYNGEE. The CDR3 region is CASSALAGRGNEQFF. CDR3 coding DNA: TGTGCCAGCAGCGCCCTAGCGGGAAGAGGCAATGAGCAGTTCTTC.

The J gene is TRBJ2-1, the V gene TRBV12-3 or TRBV12-4; maybe TRBD1 (6 bases). Trimming pared 8 bases from V and 8 bases from J, leaving 16 bases between. CDR3 length equals 13 residues. CDR3 coding DNA: TGTGCCAGCTGGGCAGGGGTCAGCGATGAGCAGTTCTTC. Translated, it gives CASWAGVSDEQFF.

The rearrangement links TRBV6-2 or TRBV6-3 to TRBJ2-5; 7 bases agree with TRBD1. CDR1 MNHEY and CDR2 SVGEGT come from the germline V gene. The CDR3 covers 19 residues. The V gene end was trimmed by 2 bases and the J gene end by 2 bases; junction bases not matched to a gene: 17. Here the CDR3 DNA reads TGTGCCAGCAGTTACGCCGACAGGGAGATTGGATCCGGGCAAGAGACCCAGTACTTC. Its translation is CASSYADREIGSGQETQYF.

This clone was observed a single time. This sequence joins TRBV6-5 and TRBJ1-2; 11 bases are a match to TRBD1. The V gene end was trimmed by 2 bases and the J gene end by 8 bases; junction bases not matched to a gene: 7. CDR3 length equals 15 residues. The germline V gene has CDR1 MNHEY and CDR2 SVGAGI. As DNA, the CDR3 is TGTGCCAGCAGTTACATAGGGACAGGGGGGGAAGGCTACACCTTC. Protein sequence: CASSYIGTGGEGYTF.

The rearrangement links TRBV10-1 to TRBJ2-1; TRBD1 matches at 9 bases. This CDR3 is built from 13 residues. The germline gives CDR1 WNHNN, CDR2 SYGVQD (reference sequence). The trim removed 5 bases at V and 8 bases at J, leaving 4 bases unmatched. The CDR3 sequence: CASSRDRADEQFF. CDR3 in DNA: TGCGCCAGCAGTCGGGACAGGGCCGATGAGCAGTTCTTC.

The chain combines TRBV7-2 with TRBJ1-2; D is possibly TRBD1 (6 bases). The CDR3 runs to 17 residues. Germline loops: CDR1 SGHTA, CDR2 FQGNSA. Trimming left V 5 bases short and J 4 bases short, with 23 bases between. The CDR3 bases are TGTGCCAGCAGCCCAGCAATCGGGGGGGCGGTCGGCTATGGCTACACCTTC. Translation: CASSPAIGGAVGYGYTF. Full variable domain (remainder filled in from reference TRBV7-2 and TRBJ1-2): GAGVSQSPSNKVTEKGKDVELRCDPISGHTALYWYRQSLGQGLEFLIYFQGNSAPDKSGLPSDRFSAERTGGSVSTLTIQRTQQEDSAVYLCASSPAIGGAVGYGYTFGSGTRLTVV.

This chain joins TRBV28 and TRBJ2-7; a possible D gene is TRBD2 (6 bases). CDR1 and CDR2 (germline): MDHEN, SYDVKM. Trimming cost V 3 bases and J 1 base, with 16 bases left between them. This CDR3 region has 16 residues. The CDR3 here is CASSFPRGTTSYEQYF. CDR3 in DNA: TGTGCCAGCAGTTTCCCCCGGGGGACGACTTCCTACGAGCAGTACTTC.